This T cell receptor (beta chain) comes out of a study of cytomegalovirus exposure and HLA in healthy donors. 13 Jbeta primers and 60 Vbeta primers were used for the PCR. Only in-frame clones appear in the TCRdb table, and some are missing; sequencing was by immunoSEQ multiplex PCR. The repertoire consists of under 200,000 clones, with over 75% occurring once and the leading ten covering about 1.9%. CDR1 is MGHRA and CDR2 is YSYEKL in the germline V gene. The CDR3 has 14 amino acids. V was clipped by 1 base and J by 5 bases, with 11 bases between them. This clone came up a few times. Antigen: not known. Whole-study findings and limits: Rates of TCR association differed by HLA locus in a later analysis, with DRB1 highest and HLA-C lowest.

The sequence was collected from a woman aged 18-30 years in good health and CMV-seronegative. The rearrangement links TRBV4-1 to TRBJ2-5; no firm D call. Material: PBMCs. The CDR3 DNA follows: TGCGCCAGCAGCCAAGTTGTAGCCTTCGAGACCCAGTACTTC. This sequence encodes CASSQVVAFETQYF.